This T cell receptor (beta chain) emerged from a study of blood T cell repertoires in COVID-19. Study-wide background: Samples of COVID-19 (acute and convalescent) were obtained from the United States, Italy and Spain.

The assay was immunoSEQ multiplex PCR, and TCRdb's table has in-frame clones only and misses some. The table has approximately 99,000 clones, more than 75% seen once. The V gene's germline CDR1 is SGHRS and CDR2 YFSETQ. This CDR3 spans 16 amino acids. After removal of 0 bases from V and 4 bases from J, the junction contained 6 bases not matched to a gene. The chain joins TRBV5-1 to TRBJ2-3; 9 nucleotides line up with TRBD2. The specimen was peripheral blood. The TCR was taken from a human donor in a cohort sampled during active COVID-19. CDR3 residues: CASSLGWREGADTQYF. Here the CDR3 DNA reads TGCGCCAGCAGCTTGGGTTGGCGGGAGGGCGCAGATACGCAGTATTTT.